The 9 T cell receptor beta chains in this list originate from one sample, sequenced in a study of tumor T cells in aggressive B-cell lymphoma. Measured with immunoSEQ multiplex PCR; TCRdb has only the in-frame clones, and not every one. The top ten clones hold about 3% of a sample with around 6,400 clones, roughly 87% of them seen once. Sequencing was done on a sample of tumor tissue. These receptors were taken from an adult with diffuse large B cell lymphoma. Some clones in this sample may be carry-over from other donors' samples.

This chain uses TRBV15 with TRBJ2-1; D unresolved. CDR1 and CDR2 (germline): LNHNV, YYDKDF (reference sequence). This CDR3 region has 15 residues. V was clipped by 0 bases and J by 0 bases, with 6 bases between them. In DNA, the CDR3 is TGTGCCACCAGCAGAGATTCAGTCTCCTACAATGAGCAGTTCTTC. This encodes CATSRDSVSYNEQFF.

The chain couples TRBV4-3 to TRBJ2-2; tentatively, D is TRBD2 (5 bases). V shed 4 bases and J shed 2 bases, with 17 bases lying between them. This CDR3 region has 17 residues. CDR1 and CDR2 from the germline V gene are LGHNA and YSLEER. CDR3: CASSPFETIINTGELFF. As DNA, the CDR3 is TGCGCCAGCAGCCCATTTGAGACTATAATCAACACCGGGGAGCTGTTTTTT.

The chain has TRBV5-1 and TRBJ1-2; a weak D match, TRBD1 (6 bases). This CDR3 region has 13 residues. Trimming cost V 2 bases and J 6 bases, with 11 bases left between them. Germline V gene lookup returns CDR1 SGHRS and CDR2 YFSETQ. In nucleotides, the CDR3 is TGCGCCAGCAGCTTACAGGGAATGAATGGCTACACCTTC. Translated: CASSLQGMNGYTF.

This chain connects TRBV11-3 to TRBJ2-1, with D unresolved. The V and J ends lost 1 base and 4 bases respectively, with 11 bases between them. CDR1 and CDR2 (germline): SGHNT, YENEEA. CDR3 length: 15 residues. The CDR3 protein is CASSLGLVNYNEQFF. CDR3 DNA sequence: TGTGCCAGCAGCTTAGGGCTGGTCAATTACAATGAGCAGTTCTTC.

The chain uses TRBV9 and TRBJ1-2, with D possibly being TRBD1 (6 bases). The CDR3 is 14 amino acids. The V gene's germline CDR1 is SGDLS and CDR2 YYNGEE. The germline V and J ends were trimmed by 0 bases and 3 bases, with 9 bases remaining between them. This CDR3 is CASSVGGHDYGYTF. CDR3 coding DNA: TGTGCCAGCAGCGTAGGGGGACACGACTATGGCTACACCTTC.

This clone was seen only a few times. The rearrangement joins TRBV5-6 to TRBJ1-1; perhaps TRBD1 as D (5 bases). Germline loops: CDR1 SGHDT, CDR2 YYEEEE. The CDR3 runs to 13 residues. V was trimmed by 5 bases and J by 4 bases, leaving 12 bases between them. CDR3 sequence (DNA): TGTGCCAGCAGGCCGCAGGGCTTCACTGAAGCTTTCTTT. Residues: CASRPQGFTEAFF.

The V and J genes are TRBV19 and TRBJ2-1, with TRBD2 matching 8 bases. This CDR3 region has 14 residues. The V gene end was trimmed by 1 base and the J gene end by 7 bases; junction bases not matched to a gene: 3. The germline V gene has CDR1 LNHDA and CDR2 SQIVND (reference sequence). The chain's CDR3 is CASSIAGGWNEQFF. The CDR3 DNA is TGTGCCAGTAGTATAGCGGGAGGGTGGAATGAGCAGTTCTTC.

The chain couples TRBV6-5 to TRBJ1-3; D is possibly TRBD1 (5 bases). Trimming took off 5 bases at V and 0 bases at J, with 5 bases between the two ends. This CDR3 has 13 residues. Looked up from germline, CDR1 is MNHEY and CDR2 is SVGAGI. DNA of the CDR3: TGTGCCAGCAGTAGGGGCTCTGGAAACACCATATATTTT. It codes for CASSRGSGNTIYF.

The chain links TRBV7-2 to TRBJ2-5, with no clear D. V was pared by 2 bases and J by 5 bases, with 9 bases between. From germline, CDR1 is SGHTA and CDR2 FQGNSA. This CDR3 contains 13 residues. The CDR3 DNA is TGTGCCAGCAGCTTACATGCGAGGGAGACCCAGTACTTC. Amino acid sequence: CASSLHARETQYF.